This TCR beta chain was retrieved from a study of CD8+CD57+ T cells in acquired aplastic anemia. Study-wide background: DNA recovered from sorted CD4+ and CD8+ cells had a mean of approximately 3 ug.

Turning to this clonotype: Antigen specificity is unknown.

CDR3 and TCR beta VDJ profiling relied on genomic DNA as the template. MiXCR, applied by TCRdb to the reads, yields one record per CDR3 protein. In the table there are about 200,000 distinct CDR3 sequences, 65% of which are singletons. Study-level findings and limits: Significance was not reached for CD8+ Simpson's diversity between patients and controls.

Patients chosen for sequencing had shown CD8+CD57+ cell expansion by flow cytometry. V lost 3 bases and J lost 0, with 11 bases in between. The CDR3 runs 15 residues. In germline, CDR1 is ENHRY, CDR2 SYGVKD. Material: sorted CD4+, CD8+, or CD8+CD57+ T cells (not recorded which) from PBMCs. This sequence joins TRBV10-3 and TRBJ1-1, with D tentatively TRBD1 (6 bases). This receptor was taken from a human donor with aplastic anemia. CDR3 coding DNA: TGTGCCATCAGTGATCGGCAGGGGATGAACACTGAAGCTTTCTTT. This gives the protein CAISDRQGMNTEAFF.